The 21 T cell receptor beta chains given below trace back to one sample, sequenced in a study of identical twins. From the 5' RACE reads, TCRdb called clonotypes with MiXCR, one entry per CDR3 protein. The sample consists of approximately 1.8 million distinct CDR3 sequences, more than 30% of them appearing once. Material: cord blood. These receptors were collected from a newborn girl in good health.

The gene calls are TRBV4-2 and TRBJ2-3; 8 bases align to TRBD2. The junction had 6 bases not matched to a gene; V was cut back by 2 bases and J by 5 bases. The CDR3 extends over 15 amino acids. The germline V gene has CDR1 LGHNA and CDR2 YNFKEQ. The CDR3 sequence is CASSQQRERIDTQYF. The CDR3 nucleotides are TGTGCCAGCAGCCAACAGCGGGAGCGGATAGATACGCAGTATTTT.

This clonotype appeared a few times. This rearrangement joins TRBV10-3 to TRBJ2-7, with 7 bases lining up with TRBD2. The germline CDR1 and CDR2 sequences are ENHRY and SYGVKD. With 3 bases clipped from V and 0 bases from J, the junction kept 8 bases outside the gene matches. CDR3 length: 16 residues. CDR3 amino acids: CAISDRTSLSSYEQYF. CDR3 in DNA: TGTGCCATCAGTGACCGGACTAGTCTCAGCTCCTACGAGCAGTACTTC.

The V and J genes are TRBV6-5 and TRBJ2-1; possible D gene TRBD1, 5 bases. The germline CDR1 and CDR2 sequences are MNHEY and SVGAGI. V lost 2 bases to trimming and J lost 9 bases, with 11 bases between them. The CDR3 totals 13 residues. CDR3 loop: CASSYHDTGEQFF. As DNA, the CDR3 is TGTGCCAGCAGTTACCATGACACAGGTGAGCAGTTCTTC.

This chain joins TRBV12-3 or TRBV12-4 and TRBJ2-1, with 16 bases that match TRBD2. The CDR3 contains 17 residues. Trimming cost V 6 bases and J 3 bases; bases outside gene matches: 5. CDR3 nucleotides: TGTGCCAGCAGGAAGGGACTAGCGGGGGGGCGCTACAATGAGCAGTTCTTC. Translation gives CASRKGLAGGRYNEQFF.

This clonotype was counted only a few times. Written as DNA, the CDR3 is TGTGCCAGCAGCTTATACCGGGAGGGGGCAGATACGCAGTATTTT. It specifies CASSLYREGADTQYF. The chain links TRBV7-9 to TRBJ2-3; 8 nucleotides line up with TRBD2. There are 15 residues in the CDR3. The ends lost 2 bases at V and 4 bases at J; junction bases unmatched: 5. Germline V CDR1 and CDR2: SEHNR, FQNEAQ (reference sequence).

In nucleotides, the CDR3 is TGCAGCGTGGTGGACAGGGCAGGTGAGCAGTTCTTC. It specifies CSVVDRAGEQFF. The rearrangement uses TRBV29-1 and TRBJ2-1; 8 bases are a match to TRBD1. CDR1 is SQVTM, CDR2 ANQGSEA, per germline. Losses at the gene ends were 6 bases for V and 9 bases for J; bases not matched to a gene: 7. The CDR3 is made up of 12 amino acids.

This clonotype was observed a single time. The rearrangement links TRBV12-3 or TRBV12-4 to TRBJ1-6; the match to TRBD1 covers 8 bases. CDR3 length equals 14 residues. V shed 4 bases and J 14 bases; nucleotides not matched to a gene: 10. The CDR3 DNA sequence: TGTGCCAGCAGTTCGACCGGACAGGGAGTTACCCTCCACTTT. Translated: CASSSTGQGVTLHF.

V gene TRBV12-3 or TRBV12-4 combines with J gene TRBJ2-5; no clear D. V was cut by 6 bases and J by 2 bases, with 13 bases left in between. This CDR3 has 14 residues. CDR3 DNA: TGTGCCAGCAGGCCGTATAGGGATCAAGAGACCCAGTACTTC. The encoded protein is CASRPYRDQETQYF.

For the CDR3, the DNA is TGTGCCGTACTAGCGGGACCCACAGATACGCAGTATTTT. It encodes CAVLAGPTDTQYF. The genes are TRBV24-1 and TRBJ2-3, with 10 bases matching TRBD2. CDR3 length: 13 amino acids. CDR1 and CDR2 from the germline V gene are KGHDR and SFDVKD. V lost 12 bases, J lost 2 bases, and 4 bases stayed unmatched.

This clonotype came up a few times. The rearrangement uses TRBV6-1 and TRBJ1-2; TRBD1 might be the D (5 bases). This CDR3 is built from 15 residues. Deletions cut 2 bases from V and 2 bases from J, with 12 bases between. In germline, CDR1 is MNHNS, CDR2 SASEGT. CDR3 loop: CASSENWQGNYGYTF. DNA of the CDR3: TGTGCCAGCAGTGAAAATTGGCAGGGCAACTATGGCTACACCTTC.

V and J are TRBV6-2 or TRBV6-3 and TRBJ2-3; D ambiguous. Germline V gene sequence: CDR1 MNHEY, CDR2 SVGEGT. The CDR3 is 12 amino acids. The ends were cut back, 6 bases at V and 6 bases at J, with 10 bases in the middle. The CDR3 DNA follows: TGTGCCAGCAGGCCCAGTGGGGATACGCAGTATTTT. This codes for CASRPSGDTQYF.

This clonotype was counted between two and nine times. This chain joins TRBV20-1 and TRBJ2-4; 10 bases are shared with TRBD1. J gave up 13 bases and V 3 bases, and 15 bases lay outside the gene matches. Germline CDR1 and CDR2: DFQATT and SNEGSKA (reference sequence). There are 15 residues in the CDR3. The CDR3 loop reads CSASGQGDPRGEQYF. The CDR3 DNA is TGCAGTGCTAGTGGACAGGGGGACCCTCGGGGGGAGCAGTACTTC.

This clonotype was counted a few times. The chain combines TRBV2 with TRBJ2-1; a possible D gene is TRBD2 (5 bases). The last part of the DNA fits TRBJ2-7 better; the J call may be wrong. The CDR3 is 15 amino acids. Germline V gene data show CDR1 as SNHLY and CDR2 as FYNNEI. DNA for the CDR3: TGTGCCAGCAGTGAAGCTATGGGAGCCTACAATGAGCAGTACTTC. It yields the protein CASSEAMGAYNEQYF.

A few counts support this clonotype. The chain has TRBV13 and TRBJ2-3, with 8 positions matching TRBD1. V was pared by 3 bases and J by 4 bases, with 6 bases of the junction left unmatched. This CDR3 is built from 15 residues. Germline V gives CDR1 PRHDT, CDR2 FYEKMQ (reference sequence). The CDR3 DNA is TGTGCCAGCAGCTTTTGGCAGGGGGCGGCAGATACGCAGTATTTT. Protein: CASSFWQGAADTQYF.

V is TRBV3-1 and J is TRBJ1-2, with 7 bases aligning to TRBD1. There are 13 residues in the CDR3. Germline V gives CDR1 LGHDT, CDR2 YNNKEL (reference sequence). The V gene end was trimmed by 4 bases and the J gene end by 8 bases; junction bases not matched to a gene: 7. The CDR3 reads CASSRSQGGGYTF. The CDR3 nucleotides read TGTGCCAGCAGCCGATCCCAGGGGGGAGGCTACACCTTC. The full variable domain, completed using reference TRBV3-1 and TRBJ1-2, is DTAVSQTPKYLVTQMGNDKSIKCEQNLGHDTMYWYKQDSKKFLKIMFSYNNKELIINETVPNRFSPKSPDKAHLNLHINSLELGDSAVYFCASSRSQGGGYTFGSGTRLTVV.

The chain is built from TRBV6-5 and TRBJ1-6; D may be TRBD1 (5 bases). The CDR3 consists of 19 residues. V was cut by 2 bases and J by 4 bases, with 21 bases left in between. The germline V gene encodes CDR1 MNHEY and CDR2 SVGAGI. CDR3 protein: CASSYVAGQWGGYNSPLHF. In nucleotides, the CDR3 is TGTGCCAGCAGTTACGTGGCAGGGCAGTGGGGCGGGTATAATTCACCCCTCCACTTT.

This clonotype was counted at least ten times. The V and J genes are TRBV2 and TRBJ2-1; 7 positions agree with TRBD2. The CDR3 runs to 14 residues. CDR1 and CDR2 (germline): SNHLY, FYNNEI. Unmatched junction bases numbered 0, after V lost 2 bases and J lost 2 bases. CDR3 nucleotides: TGTGCCAGCAGTGAACTAGCGGCCTACAATGAGCAGTTCTTC. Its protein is CASSELAAYNEQFF.

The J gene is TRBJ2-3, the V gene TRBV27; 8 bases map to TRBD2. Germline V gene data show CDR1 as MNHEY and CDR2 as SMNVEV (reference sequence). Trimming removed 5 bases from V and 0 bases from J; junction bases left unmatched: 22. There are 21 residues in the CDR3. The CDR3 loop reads CASSDLPPRGISGTSTDTQYF. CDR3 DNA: TGTGCCAGCAGTGACCTCCCCCCGCGAGGGATTAGCGGGACTAGCACAGATACGCAGTATTTT.

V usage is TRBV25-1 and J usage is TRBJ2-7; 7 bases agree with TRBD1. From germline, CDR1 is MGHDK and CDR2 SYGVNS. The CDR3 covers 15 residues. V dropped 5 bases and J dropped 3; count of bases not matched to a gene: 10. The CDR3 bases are TGTGCCAGCAGTCCCGAACAGGGGAGACTCTACGAGCAGTACTTC. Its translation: CASSPEQGRLYEQYF.

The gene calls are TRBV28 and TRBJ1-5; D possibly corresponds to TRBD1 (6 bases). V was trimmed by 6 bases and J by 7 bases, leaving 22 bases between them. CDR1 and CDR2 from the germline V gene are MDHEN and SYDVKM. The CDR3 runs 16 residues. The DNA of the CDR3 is TGTGCCAGCAGATATAACAGGGAATCTCGAGGCCAGCCCCAGCATTTT. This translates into CASRYNRESRGQPQHF.

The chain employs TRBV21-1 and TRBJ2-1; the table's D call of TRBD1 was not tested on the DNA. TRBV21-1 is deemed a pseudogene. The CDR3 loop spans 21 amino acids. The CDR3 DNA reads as TGTGCCAGCAGCAAAATCCCGTGGGTCCGGGACCCGAACCTCCTCTCCTACGAGCAGTTCTTC. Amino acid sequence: CASSKIPWVRDPNLLSYEQFF.